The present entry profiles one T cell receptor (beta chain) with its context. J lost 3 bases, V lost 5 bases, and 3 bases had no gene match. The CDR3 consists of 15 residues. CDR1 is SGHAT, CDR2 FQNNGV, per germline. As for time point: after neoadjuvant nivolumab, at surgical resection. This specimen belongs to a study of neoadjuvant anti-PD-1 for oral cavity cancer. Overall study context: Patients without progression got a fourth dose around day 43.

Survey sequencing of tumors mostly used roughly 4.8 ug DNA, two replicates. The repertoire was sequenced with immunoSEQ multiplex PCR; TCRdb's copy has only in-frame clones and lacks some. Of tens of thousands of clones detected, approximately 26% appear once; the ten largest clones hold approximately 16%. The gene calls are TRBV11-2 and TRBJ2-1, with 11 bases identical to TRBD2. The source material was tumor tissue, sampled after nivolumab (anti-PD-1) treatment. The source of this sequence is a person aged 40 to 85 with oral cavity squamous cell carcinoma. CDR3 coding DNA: TGTGCCAGCAGCGTGACTAGCGGGGTCTACAATGAGCAGTTCTTC. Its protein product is CASSVTSGVYNEQFF.